This T cell receptor beta chain was retrieved from a study of shared clonotypes between healthy human individuals. Study-level points and caveats: Sequencing depth was predicted to influence how clonotypes are shared among donors.

CDR3 length: 14 amino acids. In germline, CDR1 is SGHTS, CDR2 YDEGEE. V was clipped by 4 bases and J by 4 bases, with 15 bases between them. The data were produced by immunoSEQ multiplex PCR, yet TCRdb's version contains in-frame clones alone and is incomplete. This table holds a few hundred thousand clones, 96% found once. A remark on this clone: What it binds is unknown.

V gene TRBV5-8 combines with J gene TRBJ2-7; TRBD1 or TRBD2 may be the D gene (5 bases each). The sequence was obtained from a man aged 25-45 years in good health. What was sequenced was memory CD8+ T cells sorted from blood. Subset of the sample: CD45RO+ cells pooled with CCR7-negative TemRA cells. The CDR3 bases are TGTGCCAGCAGCGCCGGGACGGTTCGTTACGAGCAGTACTTC. Amino acid sequence: CASSAGTVRYEQYF.